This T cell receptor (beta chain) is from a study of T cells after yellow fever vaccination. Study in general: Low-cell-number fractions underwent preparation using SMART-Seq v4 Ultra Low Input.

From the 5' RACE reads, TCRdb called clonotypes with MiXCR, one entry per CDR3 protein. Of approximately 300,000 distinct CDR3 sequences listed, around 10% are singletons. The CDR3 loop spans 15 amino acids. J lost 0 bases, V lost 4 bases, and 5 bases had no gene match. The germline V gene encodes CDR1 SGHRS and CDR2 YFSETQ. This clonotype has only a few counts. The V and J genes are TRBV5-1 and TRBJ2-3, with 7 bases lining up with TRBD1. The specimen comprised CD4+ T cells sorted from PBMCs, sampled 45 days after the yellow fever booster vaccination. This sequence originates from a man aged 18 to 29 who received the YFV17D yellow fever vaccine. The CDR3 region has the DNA TGCGCCAGCAGCCAGGGACAGTCTAGCACAGATACGCAGTATTTT. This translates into CASSQGQSSTDTQYF.